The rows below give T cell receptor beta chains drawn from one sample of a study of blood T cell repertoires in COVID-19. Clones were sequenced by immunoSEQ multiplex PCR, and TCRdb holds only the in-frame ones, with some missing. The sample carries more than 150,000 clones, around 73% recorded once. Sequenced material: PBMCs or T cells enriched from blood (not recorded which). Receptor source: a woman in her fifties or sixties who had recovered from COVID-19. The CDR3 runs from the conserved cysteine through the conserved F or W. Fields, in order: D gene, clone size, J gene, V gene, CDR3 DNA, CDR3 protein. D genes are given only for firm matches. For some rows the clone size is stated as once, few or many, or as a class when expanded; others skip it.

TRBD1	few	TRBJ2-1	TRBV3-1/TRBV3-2	TGTGCCAGCAGCTCCTCAGGGGGCTACAATGAGCAGTTCTTC	CASSSSGGYNEQFF
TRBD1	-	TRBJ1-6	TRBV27	TGTGCCAGCAGTAGGACAGGGGTAGAGAGTAATTCACCCCTCCACTTT	CASSRTGVESNSPLHF
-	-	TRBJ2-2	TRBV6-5	TGTGCCAGCAGCCGGGGGACCGGGGAGCTGTTTTTT	CASSRGTGELFF
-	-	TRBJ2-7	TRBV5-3	TGTGCCAGAAGCCCTACGCGTCGGAGCTCCTACGAGCAGTACTTC	CARSPTRRSSYEQYF
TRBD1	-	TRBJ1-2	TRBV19	TGTGCCAGTAGTATTCTGACAGGGATCTATGGCTACACCTTC	CASSILTGIYGYTF
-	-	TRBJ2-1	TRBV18	TGTGCCAGCTCACCCCCGTCCGGGGTCAATGAGCAGTTCTTC	CASSPPSGVNEQFF
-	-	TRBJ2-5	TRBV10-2	TGCGCCAGCATTGTCAGGGGCCCCCGACCTTACCAAGAGACCCAGTACTTC	CASIVRGPRPYQETQYF
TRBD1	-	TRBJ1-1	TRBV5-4	TGTGCCAGCAGCCGCCGAGACAGGGTTTCCACTGAAGCTTTCTTT	CASSRRDRVSTEAFF
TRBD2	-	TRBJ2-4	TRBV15	TGTGCCACCAGCAGAGTCTACAGCGGGACGGTAGCCAAAAACATTCAGTACTTC	CATSRVYSGTVAKNIQYF
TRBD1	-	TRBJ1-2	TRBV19	TGTGCCAGTAGTATCCAGGGGGCGGAGGGCTACACCTTC	CASSIQGAEGYTF
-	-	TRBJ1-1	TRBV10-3	TGTGCCATCAGTGATATGGGGATCGGGGGCACTGAAGCTTTCTTT	CAISDMGIGGTEAFF
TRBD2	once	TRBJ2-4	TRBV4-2	TGTGCCAGCAGCCAAGATGCAGGGATCGGACTAGCGGGAGCGGCGGCCAAAAACATTCAGTACTTC	CASSQDAGIGLAGAAAKNIQYF
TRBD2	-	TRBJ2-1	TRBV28	TGTGCCAGCAGTTCCGGACTAGCGGATATTTCCTACAATGAGCAGTTCTTC	CASSSGLADISYNEQFF
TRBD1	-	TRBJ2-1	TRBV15	TGTGCCACCAGCAAAGGGGACAGCATGGTTCGCTACAATGAGCAGTTCTTC	CATSKGDSMVRYNEQFF
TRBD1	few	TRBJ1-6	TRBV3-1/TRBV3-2	TGTGCCAGCAGCCAATCAGGACAGGGAAGTTCACCCCTCCACTTT	CASSQSGQGSSPLHF
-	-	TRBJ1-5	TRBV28	TGTGCCAGCAGTCTACGGGTTCAGCCCCAGCATTTT	CASSLRVQPQHF
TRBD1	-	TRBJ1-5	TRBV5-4	TGTGCCAGCAGCATCGACAGGGGATTCAATCAGCCCCAGCATTTT	CASSIDRGFNQPQHF
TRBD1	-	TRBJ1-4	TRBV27	TGTGCCAGCAGTTTTTACGGCCGGGGACAGGGAGGTGAAAAACTGTTTTTT	CASSFYGRGQGGEKLFF
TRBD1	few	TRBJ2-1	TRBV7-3	TGTGCCAGCAGCCCCGCGGGATGGGACAGGAGCAATGAGCAGTTCTTC	CASSPAGWDRSNEQFF
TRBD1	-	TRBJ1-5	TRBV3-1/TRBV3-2	TGTGCCAGCAGCCTTTCGGACAGGCCCAATCAGCCCCAGCATTTT	CASSLSDRPNQPQHF
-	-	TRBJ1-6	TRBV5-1	TGCGCCAGCAGCTTACAGGAGAGCTCCTATAATTCACCCCTCCACTTT	CASSLQESSYNSPLHF
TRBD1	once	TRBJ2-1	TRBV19	TGTGCCAGTAGTCGACAGGGGAGCTACAATGAGCAGTTCTTC	CASSRQGSYNEQFF
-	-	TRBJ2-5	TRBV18	TGTGCCAGCTCACCTCGTTCTAGCTATCAAGAGACCCAGTACTTC	CASSPRSSYQETQYF
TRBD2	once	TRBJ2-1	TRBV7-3	TGTGCCAGCAGCCCTAGGGGACTAGCGGGAAGGAATGAGCAGTTCTTC	CASSPRGLAGRNEQFF
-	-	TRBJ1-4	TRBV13	TGTGCCACCCCGTCGGGGAACACGTATGAAAAACTGTTTTTT	CATPSGNTYEKLFF